Shown below are 25 T cell receptor beta chains from a single sample sequenced in a study of TIL therapy for anti-PD-1-resistant metastatic lung cancer. Regarding time point: pre-treatment sample, taken before nivolumab and TIL therapy. The libraries were made with immunoSEQ v3. Only in-frame clones appear in the TCRdb table, and some are missing; sequencing was by immunoSEQ multiplex PCR. The table has tens of thousands of clones, roughly 78% seen once. The material was blood, obtained at baseline. These TCRs come from a woman aged 25-80 years with non-small cell lung cancer.

The V and J genes are TRBV7-2 and TRBJ1-5; 8 positions agree with TRBD1. The CDR3 is 14 residues long. J was trimmed by 4 bases and V by 5 bases; bases with no gene match: 4. The germline V gene has CDR1 SGHTA and CDR2 FQGNSA. CDR3 region: CASSPGGGNQPQHF. In DNA form, the CDR3 reads TGTGCCAGCAGCCCAGGGGGCGGTAATCAGCCCCAGCATTTT.

The CDR3 loop reads CASSKGDGYEQYF. The CDR3 DNA reads as TGTGCCAGCAGCAAAGGCGACGGCTACGAGCAGTACTTC. This chain uses TRBV7-6 with TRBJ2-7, with D unclear. Trimming left V 5 bases short and J 3 bases short, with 11 bases between. There are 13 residues in the CDR3. Germline V gene lookup returns CDR1 SGHVS and CDR2 FNYEAQ.

This clone showed up just a few times. This chain joins TRBV19 and TRBJ2-1; D is ambiguous. The CDR3 runs 11 residues. The V gene lost 10 bases and the J gene lost 0 bases, with 4 bases spanning the gap. Germline CDR1 reads LNHDA; CDR2 reads SQIVND (reference sequence). The CDR3 sequence: CAISSYNEQFF. In nucleotides, the CDR3 is TGTGCCATCAGCTCCTACAATGAGCAGTTCTTC.

This clone was seen once. The chain couples TRBV6-9 to TRBJ2-7, with TRBD1 matching 7 bases. Trimming at V came to 3 bases and at J to 0 bases, leaving 5 bases not matched to a gene. The V gene's germline CDR1 is MNHGY and CDR2 SVAAGI. This CDR3 is 15 amino acids long. The CDR3 spells CASSYRAGGSYEQYF. CDR3 nucleotide sequence: TGTGCCAGCAGTTACAGGGCAGGGGGCTCCTACGAGCAGTACTTC.

The V gene is TRBV6-6, the J gene TRBJ2-3; D may be TRBD1 (5 bases). V was shortened by 2 bases and J by 6 bases, with 12 bases between the two germline ends. This CDR3 contains 14 residues. The germline CDR1 and CDR2 sequences are MNHNY and SVGAGI (reference sequence). CDR3 in amino acids: CASSYLSGWDTQYF. For the CDR3, the DNA is TGTGCCAGCAGTTACCTGTCAGGGTGGGATACGCAGTATTTT.

This clone was recorded only once. This chain links TRBV7-9 with TRBJ2-3; TRBD2 is a possible D gene (6 bases). Trimming stripped 4 bases from V and 0 bases from J, with 8 bases between. Germline V gives CDR1 SEHNR, CDR2 FQNEAQ (reference sequence). The CDR3 covers 14 residues. The CDR3: CASSYSGSTDTQYF. The CDR3 coding sequence is TGTGCCAGCAGCTATAGCGGAAGCACAGATACGCAGTATTTT.

The V call is TRBV27, the J call TRBJ1-6; D is uncertain. Trimming took off 5 bases at V and 7 bases at J, with 12 bases between the two ends. The CDR3 runs to 14 residues. CDR1 and CDR2 from the germline V gene are MNHEY and SMNVEV (reference sequence). The CDR3, as DNA: TGTGCCAGCAGTCCCCGGGCTCCAAATTCACCCCTCCACTTT. Translation: CASSPRAPNSPLHF.

This clone was picked up one time. The J gene is TRBJ2-1, the V gene TRBV7-8; 8 bases map to TRBD2. V trimming: 1 base; J trimming: 4 bases; junction bases outside the gene matches: 9. The CDR3 runs to 17 residues. Germline CDR1 SGHVS, CDR2 FQNEAQ. The CDR3 DNA sequence: TGTGCCAGCAGCTTAGGTTTGTTCGGGGGGGGATACAATGAGCAGTTCTTC. It encodes CASSLGLFGGGYNEQFF.

The chain links TRBV5-1 to TRBJ1-2, with TRBD1 matching over 7 bases. V was pared by 3 bases and J by 0 bases, with 5 bases of the junction left unmatched. From germline, CDR1 is SGHRS and CDR2 YFSETQ. The CDR3 sequence is 15 residues long. The CDR3: CASSSRTGSNYGYTF. The CDR3 DNA follows: TGCGCCAGCAGCTCTAGGACAGGTTCTAACTATGGCTACACCTTC. Combining the CDR3 with reference TRBV5-1 and TRBJ1-2 gives the whole variable domain KAGVTQTPRYLIKTRGQQVTLSCSPISGHRSVSWYQQTPGQGLQFLFEYFSETQRNKGNFPGRFSGRQFSNSRSEMNVSTLELGDSALYLCASSSRTGSNYGYTFGSGTRLTVV.

About this clone itself: The germline gene is not matched at one end of the junction; a read error may be the cause. Other nucleotide sequences in the sample specify the same CDR3. This chain uses TRBV2 with TRBJ1-5; 11 bases line up with TRBD1. CDR3 length: 17 amino acids. Germline V gene sequence: CDR1 SNHLY, CDR2 FYNNEI. The CDR3 reads CASSEGQGARSNQPQHF. The CDR3 nucleotides are TGTGCCAGCAGCGAAGGACAGGGGGCGCGGAGCAATCAGCCCCAGCATTTT.

This chain links TRBV27 with TRBJ2-2; D remains ambiguous. V dropped 2 bases and J dropped 5 bases, with 9 bases sitting between them. Germline V gene sequence: CDR1 MNHEY, CDR2 SMNVEV (reference sequence). The CDR3 spans 14 residues. The CDR3, as DNA: TGTGCCAGCAGTTTAGCCTGGGGAACCGGGGAGCTGTTTTTT. Its translation: CASSLAWGTGELFF.

The CDR3 DNA reads TGTGCCAGCAGCCCCTGGGCCGGGGGCGACTACGAGCAGTACTTC. Translating it yields CASSPWAGGDYEQYF. This chain links TRBV5-4 with TRBJ2-7; D could derive from TRBD1 or TRBD2 (6 bases each). V lost 4 bases to trimming and J lost 3 bases, with 17 bases between them. The CDR3 contains 15 residues. CDR1 SGHNT and CDR2 YYREEE come from the germline V gene (reference sequence).

The genes are TRBV18 and TRBJ2-5; 12 bases are shared with TRBD2. Germline assignment: CDR1 KGHSH and CDR2 LQKENI. There are 15 residues in the CDR3. V lost 3 bases to trimming and J lost 3 bases; unmatched junction nucleotides: 2. CDR3 in DNA: TGTGCCAGCTCACCTCGGACTAGCGGGGAAGAGACCCAGTACTTC. It encodes CASSPRTSGEETQYF.

The chain has TRBV6-1 and TRBJ2-1, with 12 bases fitting TRBD2. With V trimmed by 3 bases and J by 13 bases, 13 bases remained unmatched. Looked up from germline, CDR1 is MNHNS and CDR2 is SASEGT. CDR3 length: 16 amino acids. Here the CDR3 reads CASSDPPSGGAWAQFF. The CDR3 region has the DNA TGTGCCAGCAGTGACCCCCCTAGCGGGGGGGCGTGGGCCCAGTTCTTC.

This chain joins TRBV7-2 and TRBJ2-3, with a weak D call TRBD1 (8 bases). With 5 bases removed from V and 7 bases from J, the gap between germline ends came to 19 bases. The CDR3 runs 15 residues. Per the germline V gene, CDR1 is SGHTA and CDR2 is FQGNSA. The CDR3 nucleotides read TGTGCCAGCAGCCCATACAGGGGGGGGTTAAATACGCAGTATTTT. Translating it yields CASSPYRGGLNTQYF.

V is TRBV6-5 and J is TRBJ1-3; the D gene is possibly TRBD1 (5 bases). Germline CDR1 MNHEY, CDR2 SVGAGI. The CDR3 covers 12 residues. V was clipped by 4 bases and J by 13 bases, with 14 bases between them. CDR3 sequence (DNA): TGTGCCAGCAGTTCAGAGACAGCGCTTATATATTTT. It is translated as CASSSETALIYF.

Only one count was recorded for this clone. The rearrangement joins TRBV5-1 to TRBJ2-3; tentatively, D is TRBD2 (6 bases). Germline lookup yields CDR1 SGHRS and CDR2 YFSETQ. Between the trimmed V and J ends, which lost 0 bases and 1 base, there was a span of 12 bases. The length of the CDR3 is 16 residues. CDR3 region: CASSLGGGSGTDTQYF. The CDR3 nucleotides are TGCGCCAGCAGCTTGGGGGGAGGCTCCGGCACAGATACGCAGTATTTT.

The rearrangement uses TRBV7-2 and TRBJ2-7; no definite D call. This CDR3 region has 13 residues. V lost 2 bases and J lost 0, with 5 bases in between. Germline loops: CDR1 SGHTA, CDR2 FQGNSA. For the CDR3, the DNA is TGTGCCAGCAGCTTAATCCGCTCCTACGAGCAGTACTTC. This translates into CASSLIRSYEQYF.

The J gene is TRBJ2-1, the V gene TRBV5-1, with a possible D match to TRBD1 (6 bases). The V and J ends lost 0 bases and 9 bases respectively, with 10 bases between them. CDR1 is SGHRS and CDR2 is YFSETQ in the germline V gene. The CDR3 covers 13 residues. The CDR3 region has the DNA TGCGCCAGCAGCTTGGTAGGGGGTTTTGAGCAGTTCTTC. It yields the protein CASSLVGGFEQFF.

This chain joins TRBV6-5 and TRBJ2-5, with D perhaps given as TRBD1 or TRBD2 (5 bases each). Per germline, CDR1 MNHEY and CDR2 SVGAGI. This CDR3 is built from 13 residues. Trimming removed 0 bases at V and 12 bases at J, with 14 bases between. The CDR3 sequence: CASSYSVRDQKYF. The CDR3 coding sequence is TGTGCCAGCAGTTACTCAGTCCGGGACCAGAAGTACTTC.

The gene calls are TRBV6-1 and TRBJ2-5, with a possible D match to TRBD1 (7 bases). The CDR3 is 13 residues long. V lost 6 bases and J 5 bases, leaving 13 bases between the germline ends. Germline V CDR1 and CDR2: MNHNS, SASEGT. The DNA of the CDR3 is TGTGCCAGCAGGGAGGGGGCGAGGGAGACCCAGTACTTC. Residues: CASREGARETQYF.

The CDR3 loop is CASSLTGDGVYGYTF. The CDR3 DNA is TGTGCCAGCAGCTTAACAGGGGACGGGGTCTATGGCTACACCTTC. The rearrangement links TRBV7-3 to TRBJ1-2, with D possibly TRBD1 on 5 matching bases. V was pared by 0 bases and J by 4 bases, with 12 bases between. Germline lookup yields CDR1 SGHTA and CDR2 FQGTGA. The length of the CDR3 is 15 residues.

The table lists this clone with a few counts. V is TRBV6-5 and J is TRBJ2-3; D call uncertain. Trimming removed 6 bases at V and 4 bases at J, with 14 bases between. The CDR3 has 14 amino acids. Germline V lookup: CDR1 MNHEY, CDR2 SVGAGI. The CDR3 bases are TGTGCCAGCAGCAAAGGGCAGGCCTCAGATACGCAGTATTTT. It encodes CASSKGQASDTQYF.

This chain uses TRBV10-3 with TRBJ2-1, with D maybe TRBD2 (5 bases). V was clipped by 8 bases and J by 8 bases, with 16 bases between them. The CDR3 totals 13 residues. The germline gives CDR1 ENHRY, CDR2 SYGVKD. CDR3 bases: TGTGCCATCTGCGGGTCTGCCTTTGATGAGCAGTTCTTC. As protein: CAICGSAFDEQFF.

V gene TRBV29-1 combines with J gene TRBJ1-1, with TRBD1 matching 9 bases. CDR1 is SQVTM and CDR2 is ANQGSEA in the germline V gene. After removal of 7 bases from V and 3 bases from J, the junction contained 6 bases not matched to a gene. The CDR3 has 13 residues. The CDR3 loop is CSGNRDRDTEAFF. In DNA, the CDR3 is TGCAGCGGTAACCGGGACAGGGACACTGAAGCTTTCTTT. Using reference TRBV29-1 and TRBJ1-1 for the parts outside the CDR3, the full variable domain is SAVISQKPSRDICQRGTSLTIQCQVDSQVTMMFWYRQQPGQSLTLIATANQGSEATYESGFVIDKFPISRPNLTFSTLTVSNMSPEDSSIYLCSGNRDRDTEAFFGQGTRLTVV.